This T cell receptor (beta chain) was captured in a study of shared clonotypes between healthy human individuals. Findings and caveats of the study: Among the subsets, naive ones generally showed larger estimated richness than memory ones. A reduction in generation probabilities was seen for non-shared clonotypes relative to those shared by all four donors. Only a few donors were included, so the genetic and exposure-history diversity represented was limited.

Worth noting for this clone: Its specificity is not known.

Terminally differentiated effector memory CD45RA+ cells were left out of the naive CD8 fraction, which was CD45RO-negative and positively selected for CCR7. The authors split each subset's genomic DNA evenly across several immunoSEQ plates. Assay: immunoSEQ multiplex PCR; the TCRdb copy retains only in-frame clones and omits some. The sample consists of around 1.9 million clones, around 93% of them appearing once. V lost 4 bases, J lost 6 bases, and 12 bases stayed unmatched. This CDR3 has 17 residues. The V gene's germline CDR1 is MDHEN and CDR2 SYDVKM. The sequenced sample consisted of naive CD8+ T cells from PBMCs. The TCR comes from a man aged 18 to 29 in good health. Some clones in this sample may be carry-over from other donors' samples. The V gene is TRBV28, the J gene TRBJ1-5, with 10 bases lining up with TRBD1. Here the CDR3 DNA reads TGTGCCAGCAGTTACATACGGGGACAGGGGAGAGGTCAGCCCCAGCATTTT. Translating gives CASSYIRGQGRGQPQHF.